This T cell receptor (beta chain) comes out of a study of blood T cell repertoires in COVID-19. Study information: Some COVID-19 samples were acute and others convalescent; all came from the United States, Italy and Spain. PBMCs, B-cell-depleted T cells, or T cells provided the cDNA or gDNA that made up the material.

Between the trimmed V and J ends, which lost 4 bases and 3 bases, there was a span of 16 bases. The germline CDR1 and CDR2 sequences are SGDLS and YYNGEE. The CDR3 sequence is 15 residues long. Original analysis: Estimation of nucleated cell counts relied on the amplification of reference gene primers. Generated by immunoSEQ multiplex PCR, the TCRdb table keeps only in-frame clones and is missing some. The V and J calls and clone size come from that table; D and trimming were worked out from the DNA. The profile shows about 320,000 clones, approximately 85% of them singletons. The receptor comes from a woman aged 45-65 years with acute or convalescent COVID-19. The chain joins TRBV9 to TRBJ1-1; perhaps TRBD1 as D (5 bases). Source material: peripheral blood. Here the CDR3 DNA reads TGTGCCAGCAGCCTAGAGGAGGGGAGGGACACTGAAGCTTTCTTT. Protein sequence: CASSLEEGRDTEAFF.